Sequencing of this T cell receptor (beta chain) was carried out in a study of blood T cell repertoires in COVID-19. Study context: Sites in the United States, Italy and Spain provided acute and convalescent COVID-19 samples. Sources were T cells, B-cell-depleted T cells, or PBMCs; the material itself was cDNA or gDNA.

This CDR3 has 15 amino acids. Per the germline V gene, CDR1 is SGDLS and CDR2 is YYNGEE. The J segment lost 4 bases and the V segment lost 6 bases, leaving 7 bases of the junction unmatched. Authors' methods: For nucleated cells, counts were estimated from reference gene primer amplification. Libraries were prepared by immunoSEQ multiplex PCR; TCRdb keeps only in-frame clonotypes and omits some of them. V, J and clone size derive from that table, while D and trimming were established from the DNA sequence. Of fewer than 70,000 clones listed, almost 85% are singletons. The TCR sequence derives from a middle-aged man with active COVID-19. Sample: peripheral blood. The chain links TRBV9 to TRBJ2-1, with TRBD2 matching 10 bases. The CDR3 loop reads CASTKSGGVYNEQFF. Written as DNA, the CDR3 is TGTGCCAGCACCAAAAGCGGGGGGGTATACAATGAGCAGTTCTTC.